This T cell receptor beta chain was observed in a study of T cell changes during pregnancy in multiple sclerosis. Here immunoSEQ multiplex PCR was the method, and the copy in TCRdb shows in-frame clones only, minus some. The sample includes around 60,000 clones, under 95% seen only once; the top ten take around 3.2%. Germline V gene lookup returns CDR1 PRHDT and CDR2 FYEKMQ (reference sequence). V lost 3 bases and J lost 10; bases outside the gene matches: 3. The CDR3 has 13 amino acids. The chain employs TRBV13 and TRBJ2-1, with 10 bases that match TRBD2. Sequencing used CD8+ T cells from peripheral blood mononuclear cells, obtained in the third trimester of pregnancy. The receptor's source is a female donor with multiple sclerosis, enrolled in a pregnancy study. The CDR3 bases are TGTGCCAGCAGCTTGGGTAGCGGGAGGGAGCAGTTCTTC. Residues: CASSLGSGREQFF.